The clone carrying this TCR beta chain has just a few counts. This sample was taken from a study of beta chain features in type 1 diabetes. Germline V CDR1 and CDR2: MNHNS, SASEGT. This CDR3 spans 13 amino acids. V was cut by 2 bases and J by 6 bases, with 7 bases left in between. The authors sorted CD4+ naive, central memory, regulatory and stem cell-like memory cells via CD45RO/CCR7/CD25/CD127/CD95/CD27. The investigators reverse transcribed all of the isolated RNA, so they sequenced expressed TCRB transcripts. The protocol was immunoSEQ multiplex PCR, while the TCRdb copy is restricted to in-frame clones and leaves out a portion. Of 600,000 to 650,000 clones listed, around 15% are singletons.

Sequencing was carried out using naive CD4+ T cells from blood. This chain joins TRBV6-1 and TRBJ2-2; D gene unclear. This sequence was found in a young man in good health. CDR3 sequence reads: CASSETRSGELFF. CDR3 in DNA: TGTGCCAGCAGTGAAACAAGGTCCGGGGAGCTGTTTTTT.